This T cell receptor (beta chain) was observed in a study of human T cells and chemical hapten exposure. Study observations and caveats: With regard to DPC sensitization, TCRs above 1 in 1000 frequency did not change.

This clonotype turned up a few times. Its antigen is not identified. Trimming removed 0 bases from V and 2 bases from J, with 8 bases in between. Germline V gives CDR1 SGDLS, CDR2 YYNGEE. CDR3 length equals 14 residues. TCRdb fed the RACE reads into MiXCR, producing one record per CDR3 protein. The profile shows about 270,000 distinct CDR3 sequences, approximately 7.5% of them singletons. The time point denotes: pre-sensitization, week 0. Sample treatment: therapeutic diphenylcyclopropenone sensitization with weekly scalp DPC. This chain joins TRBV9 and TRBJ2-5, with unresolved D. Here the sequenced sample was whole blood, taken in connection with sensitization to the hapten diphenylcyclopropenone (DPC). The sequence was obtained from a man aged 18 to 30 with alopecia areata. Some clones in this sample may be carry-over from other donors' samples. The CDR3 region is CASSVATRQETQYF. In nucleotides, the CDR3 is TGTGCCAGCAGCGTAGCGACAAGACAAGAGACCCAGTACTTC.